This T cell receptor beta chain originates from a study of blood T cell repertoires in COVID-19. For the study at large: There were acute and convalescent COVID-19 samples, and they came from the United States, Italy and Spain. PBMCs, B-cell-depleted T cells, or T cells provided the cDNA or gDNA that made up the material.

This CDR3 comprises 13 residues. Germline loops: CDR1 SGHDT, CDR2 YYEEEE. V dropped 2 bases and J dropped 7 bases, with 12 bases sitting between them. In the original workflow: From reference gene primer amplification, estimates of nucleated cell counts were derived. Data came from immunoSEQ multiplex PCR; TCRdb stores just in-frame clones and leaves some out. The V and J calls and clone size are taken from that table; D and trimming were inferred from the DNA. The table has under 250,000 clones, around four fifths seen once; the top ten hold 2.6%. The chain uses TRBV5-6 and TRBJ1-1; D uncertain. The clonotype originates from a woman in her 70s with active or convalescent COVID-19. Sequenced sample: peripheral blood. As DNA, the CDR3 is TGTGCCAGCAGCTTTGGGCCCGCTTATGAAGCTTTCTTT. Translated, it gives CASSFGPAYEAFF.